Described below is a single TCR beta chain sequence and its context. Its antigen is not identified. A second PCR, run for roughly 7 to 12 cycles, used a sample-barcoded 5' primer plus a J-beta primer mix. Each CDR3 protein is one row after TCRdb ran MiXCR on the 5' RACE reads. Counted here are over a million distinct CDR3 sequences, under 55% occurring once; the ten biggest clones make up approximately 17%. This entry belongs to a study of blood T cells in healthy people across ages. Findings of the study overall: Among T cells, TCR beta diversity per million cells dropped roughly linearly as age rose.

Looked up from germline, CDR1 is SGHRS and CDR2 is YFSETQ. The trim removed 6 bases at V and 9 bases at J, leaving 15 bases unmatched. CDR3 length equals 15 residues. The sequencing input was blood. The chain links TRBV5-1 to TRBJ2-1; TRBD2 matches at 7 bases. This TCR was sampled from an older woman in good health. The chain's CDR3 is CASTGSGGRAGEQFF. CDR3 sequence (DNA): TGCGCCAGCACTGGGTCTGGTGGGAGGGCCGGTGAGCAGTTCTTC.